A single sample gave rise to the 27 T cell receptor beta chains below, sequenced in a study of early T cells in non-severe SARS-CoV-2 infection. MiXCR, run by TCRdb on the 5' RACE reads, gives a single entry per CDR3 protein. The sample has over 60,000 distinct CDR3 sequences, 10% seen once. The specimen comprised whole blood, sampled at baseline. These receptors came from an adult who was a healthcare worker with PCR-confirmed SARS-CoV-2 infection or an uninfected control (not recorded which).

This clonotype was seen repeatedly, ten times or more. CDR3 coding DNA: TGCAGTGCTAGAGATCCGGCAGGGTATGCTGGTGGCTACACCTTC. Encoded protein: CSARDPAGYAGGYTF. This chain joins TRBV20-1 and TRBJ1-2; possibly TRBD1 for D (5 bases). This CDR3 has 15 residues. The germline V and J ends were trimmed by 0 bases and 7 bases, with 18 bases remaining between them. Germline lookup yields CDR1 DFQATT and CDR2 SNEGSKA (reference sequence).

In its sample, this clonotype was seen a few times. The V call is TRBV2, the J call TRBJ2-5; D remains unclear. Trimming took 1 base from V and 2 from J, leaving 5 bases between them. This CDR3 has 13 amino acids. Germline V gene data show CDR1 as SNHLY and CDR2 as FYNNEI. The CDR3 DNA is TGTGCCAGCAGTGAAGTCAGACAAGAGACCCAGTACTTC. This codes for CASSEVRQETQYF.

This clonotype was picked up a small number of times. CDR3 protein: CATSDPGQGYPQANVLTF. CDR3 sequence (DNA): TGTGCCACCAGTGACCCGGGACAGGGGTACCCTCAGGCCAACGTCCTGACTTTC. The rearrangement joins TRBV24-1 to TRBJ2-6; the match to TRBD1 covers 10 bases. V shed 4 bases and J 6 bases; nucleotides not matched to a gene: 11. The CDR3 contains 18 residues. Per germline, CDR1 KGHDR and CDR2 SFDVKD.

This chain's CDR3 is CASSQYGGNYGYTF. The CDR3, as DNA: TGTGCCAGCAGCCAATACGGGGGTAACTATGGCTACACCTTC. This chain connects TRBV3-1 to TRBJ1-2; a possible D gene is TRBD1 (5 bases). V lost 2 bases and J 1 base, leaving 8 bases between the germline ends. This CDR3 is built from 14 residues. Germline V lookup: CDR1 LGHDT, CDR2 YNNKEL (reference sequence).

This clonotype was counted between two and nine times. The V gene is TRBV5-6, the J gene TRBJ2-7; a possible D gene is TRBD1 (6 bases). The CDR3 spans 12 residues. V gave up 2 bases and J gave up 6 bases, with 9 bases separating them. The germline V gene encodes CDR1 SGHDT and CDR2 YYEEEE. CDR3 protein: CASSFGTREQYF. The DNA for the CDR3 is TGTGCCAGCAGCTTCGGGACACGCGAGCAGTACTTC.

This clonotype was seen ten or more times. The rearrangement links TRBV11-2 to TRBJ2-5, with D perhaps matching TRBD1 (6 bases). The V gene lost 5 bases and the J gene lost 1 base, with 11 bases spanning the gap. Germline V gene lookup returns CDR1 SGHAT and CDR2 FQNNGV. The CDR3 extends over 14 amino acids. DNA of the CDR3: TGTGCCAGCAGCAGAACAGGGACCCAAGAGACCCAGTACTTC. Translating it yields CASSRTGTQETQYF.

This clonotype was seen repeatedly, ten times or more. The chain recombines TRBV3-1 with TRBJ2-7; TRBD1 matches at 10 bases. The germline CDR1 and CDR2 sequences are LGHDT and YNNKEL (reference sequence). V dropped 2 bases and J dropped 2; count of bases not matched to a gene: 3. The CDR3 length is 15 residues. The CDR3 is CASSQTGQGPYEQYF. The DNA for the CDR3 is TGTGCCAGCAGCCAAACGGGACAGGGGCCCTACGAGCAGTACTTC.

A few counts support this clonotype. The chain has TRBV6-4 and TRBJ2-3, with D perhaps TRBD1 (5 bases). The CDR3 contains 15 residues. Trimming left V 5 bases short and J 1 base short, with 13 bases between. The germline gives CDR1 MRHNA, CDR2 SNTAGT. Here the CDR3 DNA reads TGTGCCAGCAGTACAGGAATCTACGGCACAGATACGCAGTATTTT. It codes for CASSTGIYGTDTQYF.

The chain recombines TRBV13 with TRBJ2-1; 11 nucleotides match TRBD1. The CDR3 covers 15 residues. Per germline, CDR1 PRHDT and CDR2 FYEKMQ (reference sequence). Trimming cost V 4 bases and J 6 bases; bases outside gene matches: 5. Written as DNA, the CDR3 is TGTGCCAGCAGCTCGACCGGGACAGGGGGCAATGAGCAGTTCTTC. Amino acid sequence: CASSSTGTGGNEQFF.

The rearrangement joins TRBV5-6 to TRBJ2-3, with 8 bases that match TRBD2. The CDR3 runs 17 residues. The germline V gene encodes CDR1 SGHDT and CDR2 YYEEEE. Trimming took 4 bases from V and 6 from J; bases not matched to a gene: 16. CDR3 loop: CASSEGPAGVPKDTQYF. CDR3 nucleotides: TGTGCCAGCAGCGAAGGACCAGCGGGGGTCCCAAAGGATACGCAGTATTTT. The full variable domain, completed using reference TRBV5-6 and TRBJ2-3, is DAGVTQSPTHLIKTRGQQVTLRCSPKSGHDTVSWYQQALGQGPQFIFQYYEEEERQRGNFPDRFSGHQFPNYSSELNVNALLLGDSALYLCASSEGPAGVPKDTQYFGPGTRLTVL.

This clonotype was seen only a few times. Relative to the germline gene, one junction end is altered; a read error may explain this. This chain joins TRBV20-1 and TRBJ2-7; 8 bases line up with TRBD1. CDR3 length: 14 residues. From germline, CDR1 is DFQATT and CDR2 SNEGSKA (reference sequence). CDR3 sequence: CSARGQGLSYEQYF. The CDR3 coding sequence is TGCAGTGCCAGAGGACAGGGATTATCCTACGAGCAGTACTTC.

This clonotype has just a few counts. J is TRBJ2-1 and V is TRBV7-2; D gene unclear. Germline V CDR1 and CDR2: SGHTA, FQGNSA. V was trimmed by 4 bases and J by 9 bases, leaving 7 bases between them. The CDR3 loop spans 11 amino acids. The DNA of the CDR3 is TGTGCCAGCAGCTCTCGCCGTGAGCAGTTCTTC. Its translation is CASSSRREQFF.

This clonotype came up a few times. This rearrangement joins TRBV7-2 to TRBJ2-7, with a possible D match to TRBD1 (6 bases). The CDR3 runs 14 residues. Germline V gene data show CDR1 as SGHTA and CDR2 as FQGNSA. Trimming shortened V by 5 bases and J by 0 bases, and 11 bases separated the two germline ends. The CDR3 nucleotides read TGTGCCAGCAGCGCACAACAGGGCTCCTACGAGCAGTACTTC. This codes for CASSAQQGSYEQYF.

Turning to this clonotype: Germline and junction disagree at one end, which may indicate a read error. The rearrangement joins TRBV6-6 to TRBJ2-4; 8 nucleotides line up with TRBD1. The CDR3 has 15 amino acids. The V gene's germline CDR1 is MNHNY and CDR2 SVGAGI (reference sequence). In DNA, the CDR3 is TGTGCCAGCAGTTACTCGACAGGGGCCACCTGGGATGTTACATTC. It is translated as CASSYSTGATWDVTF.

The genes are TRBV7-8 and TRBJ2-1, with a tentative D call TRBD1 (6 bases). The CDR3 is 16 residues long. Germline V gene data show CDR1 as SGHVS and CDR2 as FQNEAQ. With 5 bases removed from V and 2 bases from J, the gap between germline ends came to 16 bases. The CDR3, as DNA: TGTGCCAGCAGCCTCTGGCAGGGGCCACCCTACAATGAGCAGTTCTTC. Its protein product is CASSLWQGPPYNEQFF.

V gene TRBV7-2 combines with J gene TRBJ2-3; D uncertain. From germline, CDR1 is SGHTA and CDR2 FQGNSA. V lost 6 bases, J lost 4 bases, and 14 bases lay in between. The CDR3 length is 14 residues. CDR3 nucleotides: TGTGCCAGCAGTGTATGGATCGCGGCAGATACGCAGTATTTT. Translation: CASSVWIAADTQYF.

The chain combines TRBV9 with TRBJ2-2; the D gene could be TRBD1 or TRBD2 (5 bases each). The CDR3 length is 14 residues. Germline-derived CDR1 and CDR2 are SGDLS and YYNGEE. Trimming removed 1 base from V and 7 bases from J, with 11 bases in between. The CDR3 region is CASSVPGSGGELFF. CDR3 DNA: TGTGCCAGCAGCGTACCAGGGAGCGGCGGGGAGCTGTTTTTT. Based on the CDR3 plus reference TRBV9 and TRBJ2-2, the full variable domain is DSGVTQTPKHLITATGQRVTLRCSPRSGDLSVYWYQQSLDQGLQFLIQYYNGEERAKGNILERFSAQQFPDLHSELNLSSLELGDSALYFCASSVPGSGGELFFGEGSRLTVL.

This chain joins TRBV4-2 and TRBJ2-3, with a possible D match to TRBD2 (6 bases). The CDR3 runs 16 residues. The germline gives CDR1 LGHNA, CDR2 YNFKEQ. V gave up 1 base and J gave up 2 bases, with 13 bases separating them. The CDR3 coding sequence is TGTGCCAGCAGCCAAGCCGCACTAGCCTCCACAGATACGCAGTATTTT. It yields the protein CASSQAALASTDTQYF.

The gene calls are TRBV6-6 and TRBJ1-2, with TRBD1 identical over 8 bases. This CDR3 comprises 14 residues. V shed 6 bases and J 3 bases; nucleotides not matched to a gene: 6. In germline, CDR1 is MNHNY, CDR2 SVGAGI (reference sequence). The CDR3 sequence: CASRLGQGDYGYTF. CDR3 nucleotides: TGTGCCAGCAGACTCGGACAGGGCGACTATGGCTACACCTTC.

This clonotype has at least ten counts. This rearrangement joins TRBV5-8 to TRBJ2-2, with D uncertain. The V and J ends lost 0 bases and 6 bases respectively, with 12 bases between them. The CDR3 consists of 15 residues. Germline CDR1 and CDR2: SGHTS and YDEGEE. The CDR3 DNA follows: TGTGCCAGCAGCTTGGGGCTCCGACGGGCCGGGGAGCTGTTTTTT. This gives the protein CASSLGLRRAGELFF.

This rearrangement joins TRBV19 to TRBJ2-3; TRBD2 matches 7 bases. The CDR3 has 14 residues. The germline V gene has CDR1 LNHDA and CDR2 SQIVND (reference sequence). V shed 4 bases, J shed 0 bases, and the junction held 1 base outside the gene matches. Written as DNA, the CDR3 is TGTGCCAGTAGTACAGCGGGGAGCACAGATACGCAGTATTTT. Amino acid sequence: CASSTAGSTDTQYF.

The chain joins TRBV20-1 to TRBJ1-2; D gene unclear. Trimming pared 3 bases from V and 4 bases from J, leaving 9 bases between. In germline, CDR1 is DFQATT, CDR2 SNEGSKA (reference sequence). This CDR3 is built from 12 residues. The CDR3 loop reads CSASLPIYGYTF. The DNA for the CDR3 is TGCAGTGCTAGTTTGCCGATCTATGGCTACACCTTC.

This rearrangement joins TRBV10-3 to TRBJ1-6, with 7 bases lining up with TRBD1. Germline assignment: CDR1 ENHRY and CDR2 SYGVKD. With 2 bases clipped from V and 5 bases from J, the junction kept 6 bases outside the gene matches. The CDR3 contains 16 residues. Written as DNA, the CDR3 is TGTGCCATCAGTGAGCCGGGACAGAGTGATAATTCACCCCTCCACTTT. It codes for CAISEPGQSDNSPLHF.

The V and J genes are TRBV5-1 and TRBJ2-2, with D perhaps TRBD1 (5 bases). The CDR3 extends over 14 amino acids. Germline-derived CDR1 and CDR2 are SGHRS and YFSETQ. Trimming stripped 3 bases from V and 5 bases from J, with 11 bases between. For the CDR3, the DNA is TGCGCCAGCAGCTCTAGGGGCCGGACCGGGGAGCTGTTTTTT. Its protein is CASSSRGRTGELFF.

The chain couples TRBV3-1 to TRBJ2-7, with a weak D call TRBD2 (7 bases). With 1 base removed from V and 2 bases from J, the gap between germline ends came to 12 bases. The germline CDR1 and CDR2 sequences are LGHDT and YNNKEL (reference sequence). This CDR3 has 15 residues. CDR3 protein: CASSQGIGGPYEQYF. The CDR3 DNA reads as TGTGCCAGCAGCCAAGGCATCGGGGGGCCCTACGAGCAGTACTTC.

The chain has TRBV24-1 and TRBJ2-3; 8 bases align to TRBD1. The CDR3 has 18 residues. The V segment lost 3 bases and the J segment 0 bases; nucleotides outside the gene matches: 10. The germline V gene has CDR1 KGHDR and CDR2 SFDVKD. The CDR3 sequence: CATSDPPGGQESTDTQYF. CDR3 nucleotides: TGTGCCACCAGTGATCCGCCTGGGGGACAGGAAAGCACAGATACGCAGTATTTT.

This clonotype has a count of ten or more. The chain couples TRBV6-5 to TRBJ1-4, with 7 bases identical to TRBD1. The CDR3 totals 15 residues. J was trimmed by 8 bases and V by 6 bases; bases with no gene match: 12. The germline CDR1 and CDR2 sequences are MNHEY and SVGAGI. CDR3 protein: CASRSATGRGEKLFF. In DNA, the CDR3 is TGTGCCAGCAGATCTGCGACAGGGCGGGGGGAAAAACTGTTTTTT.